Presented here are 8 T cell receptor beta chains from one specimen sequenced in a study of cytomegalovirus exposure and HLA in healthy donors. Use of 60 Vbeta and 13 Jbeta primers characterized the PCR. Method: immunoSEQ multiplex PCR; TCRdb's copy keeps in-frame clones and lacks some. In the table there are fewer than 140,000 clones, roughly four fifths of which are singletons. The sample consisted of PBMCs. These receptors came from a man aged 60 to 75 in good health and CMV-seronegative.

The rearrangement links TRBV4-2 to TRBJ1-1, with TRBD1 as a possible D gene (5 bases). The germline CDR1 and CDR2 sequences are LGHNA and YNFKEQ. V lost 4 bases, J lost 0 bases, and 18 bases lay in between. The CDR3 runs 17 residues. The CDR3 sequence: CASSRQGGGSMNTEAFF. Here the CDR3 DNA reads TGTGCCAGCAGCCGCCAAGGTGGGGGGAGCATGAACACTGAAGCTTTCTTT.

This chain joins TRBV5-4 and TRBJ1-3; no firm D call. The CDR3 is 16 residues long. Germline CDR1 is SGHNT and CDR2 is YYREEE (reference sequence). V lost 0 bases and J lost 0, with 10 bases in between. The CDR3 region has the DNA TGTGCCAGCAGCTTGGCTCAGGCGAGCTCTGGAAACACCATATATTTT. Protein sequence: CASSLAQASSGNTIYF.

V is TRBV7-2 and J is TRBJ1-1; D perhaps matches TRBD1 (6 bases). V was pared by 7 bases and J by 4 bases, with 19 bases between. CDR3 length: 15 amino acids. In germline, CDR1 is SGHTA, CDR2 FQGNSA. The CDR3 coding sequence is TGTGCCAGCACCTCCAGAGGGGGAGGGGGCACTGAAGCTTTCTTT. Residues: CASTSRGGGGTEAFF.

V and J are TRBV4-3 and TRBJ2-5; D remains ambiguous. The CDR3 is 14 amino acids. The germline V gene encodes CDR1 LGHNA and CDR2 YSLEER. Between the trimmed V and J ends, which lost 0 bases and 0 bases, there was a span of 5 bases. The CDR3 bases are TGCGCCAGCAGCCAAGACAGGCACCAAGAGACCCAGTACTTC. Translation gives CASSQDRHQETQYF.

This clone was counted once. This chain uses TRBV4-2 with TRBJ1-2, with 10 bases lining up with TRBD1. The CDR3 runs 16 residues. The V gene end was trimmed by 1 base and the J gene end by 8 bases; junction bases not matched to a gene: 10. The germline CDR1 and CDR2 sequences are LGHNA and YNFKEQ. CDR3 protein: CASSQGGGDRGLGYTF. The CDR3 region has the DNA TGTGCCAGCAGCCAAGGGGGGGGCGACAGGGGGCTAGGCTACACCTTC.

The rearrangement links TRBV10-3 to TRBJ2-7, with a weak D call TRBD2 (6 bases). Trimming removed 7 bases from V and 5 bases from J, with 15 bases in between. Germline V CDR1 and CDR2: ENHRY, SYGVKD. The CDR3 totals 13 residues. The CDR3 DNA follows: TGTGCCATCAATCTTGAGGGAGGCGACGAGCAGTACTTC. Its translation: CAINLEGGDEQYF.

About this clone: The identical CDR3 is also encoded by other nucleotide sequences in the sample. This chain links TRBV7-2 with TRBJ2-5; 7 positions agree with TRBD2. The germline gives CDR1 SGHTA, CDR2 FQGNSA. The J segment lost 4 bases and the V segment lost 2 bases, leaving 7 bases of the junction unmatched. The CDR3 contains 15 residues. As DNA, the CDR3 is TGTGCCAGCAGCTTACAGCGGGGCGGGGGAGAGACCCAGTACTTC. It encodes CASSLQRGGGETQYF.

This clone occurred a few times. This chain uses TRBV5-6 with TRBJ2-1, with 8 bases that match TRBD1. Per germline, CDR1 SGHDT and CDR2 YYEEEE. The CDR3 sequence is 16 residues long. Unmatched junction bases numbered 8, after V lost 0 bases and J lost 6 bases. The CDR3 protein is CASSLAWGQATNEQFF. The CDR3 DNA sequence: TGTGCCAGCAGCTTGGCGTGGGGACAGGCCACCAATGAGCAGTTCTTC. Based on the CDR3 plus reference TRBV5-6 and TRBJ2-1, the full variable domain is DAGVTQSPTHLIKTRGQQVTLRCSPKSGHDTVSWYQQALGQGPQFIFQYYEEEERQRGNFPDRFSGHQFPNYSSELNVNALLLGDSALYLCASSLAWGQATNEQFFGPGTRLTVL.